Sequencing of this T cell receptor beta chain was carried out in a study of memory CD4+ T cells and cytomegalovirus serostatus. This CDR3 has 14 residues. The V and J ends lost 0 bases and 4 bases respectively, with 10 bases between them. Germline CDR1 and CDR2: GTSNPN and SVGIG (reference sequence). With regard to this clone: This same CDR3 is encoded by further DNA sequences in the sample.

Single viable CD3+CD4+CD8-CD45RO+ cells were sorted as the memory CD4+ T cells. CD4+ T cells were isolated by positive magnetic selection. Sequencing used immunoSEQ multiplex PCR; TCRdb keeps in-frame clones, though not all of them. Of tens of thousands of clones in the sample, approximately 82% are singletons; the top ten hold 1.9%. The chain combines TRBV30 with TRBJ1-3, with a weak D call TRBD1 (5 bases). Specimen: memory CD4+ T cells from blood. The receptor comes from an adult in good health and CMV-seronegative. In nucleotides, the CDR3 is TGTGCCTGGAGTGTACCAGGGTCCGGAAACACCATATATTTT. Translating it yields CAWSVPGSGNTIYF.